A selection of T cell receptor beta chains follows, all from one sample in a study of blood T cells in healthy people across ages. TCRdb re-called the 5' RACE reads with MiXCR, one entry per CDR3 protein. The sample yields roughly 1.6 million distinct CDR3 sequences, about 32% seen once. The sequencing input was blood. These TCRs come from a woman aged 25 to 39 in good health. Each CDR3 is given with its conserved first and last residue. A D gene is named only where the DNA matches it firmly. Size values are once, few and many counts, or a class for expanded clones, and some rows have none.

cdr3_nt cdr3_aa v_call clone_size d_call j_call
TGCAGTGCTCCTTTACCCCCTTTAGCTTTCTTT CSAPLPPLAFF TRBV20-1 . . TRBJ1-1
TGTGCCTGGCGGCTGGCGGCTGGCTACACCTTC CAWRLAAGYTF TRBV30 few . TRBJ1-2
TGTGCCACCAGCAGAGATGAGAGGGATTCGCAGTTCTTC CATSRDERDSQFF TRBV15 . . TRBJ2-1
TGTGCCAGCAGCCTGAGGACAGCCACCGGGGAGCTGTTTTTT CASSLRTATGELFF TRBV27 . . TRBJ2-2
TGCAGCGTTGAAGCCCTATCGGGATCGGGCTACACCTTC CSVEALSGSGYTF TRBV29-1 . . TRBJ1-2
TGTGCCAGCACCCCAGTGCCGGTCAATCAGCCCCAGCATTTT CASTPVPVNQPQHF TRBV11-2 . . TRBJ1-5
TGCAGCGCCCGGGAGAACACCGGGGAGCTGTTTTTT CSARENTGELFF TRBV29-1 few . TRBJ2-2
TGTACCAGCAGCAAGGGACAGCCCCCGGAGGAGCAGTACTTC CTSSKGQPPEEQYF TRBV12-3/TRBV12-4 . TRBD1 TRBJ2-5
TGCGCCAGCAGCTTAAGATTACAGGGTTACGAGCAGTACTTC CASSLRLQGYEQYF TRBV5-1 . . TRBJ2-7
TGCGCCAGCAGTGAAGGGCTAGCGTACGAGCAGTACTTC CASSEGLAYEQYF TRBV6-1 many . TRBJ2-7
TGTGCCAGCAGCCCATGGGGACTAGCGGATTGGAAAGAGACCCAGTACTTC CASSPWGLADWKETQYF TRBV9 once TRBD2 TRBJ2-5
TGTGCCAGCAGTCATAGCGGGAGGGCCGAAGATACGCAGTATTTT CASSHSGRAEDTQYF TRBV6-5 . TRBD2 TRBJ2-3
TGTGCCAGCAGTGAACCCTTCCCGACTAGCGGGAGATATAATACGCAGTATTTT CASSEPFPTSGRYNTQYF TRBV2 . TRBD2 TRBJ2-3
TGTGCCAGCAGTTTATTCATTGGCAACCAAGAGACCCAGTACTTC CASSLFIGNQETQYF TRBV27 . . TRBJ2-5
TGTGCCAGCAGATCATGGTCCTATAATTCACCCCTCCACTTT CASRSWSYNSPLHF TRBV6-5 . . TRBJ1-6
TGTGCCATCAGTGAGTCGAACAGAGGAATTTCTAACTATGGCTACACCTTC CAISESNRGISNYGYTF TRBV10-3 . . TRBJ1-2
TGTGCCATCAGTGACCAGGGAAGTGAGCAGTTCTTC CAISDQGSEQFF TRBV10-3 few . TRBJ2-1
TGCAGTGCTAGAGATCCCCAGCGGGGGGACACCGGGGAGCTGTTTTTT CSARDPQRGDTGELFF TRBV20-1 . TRBD2 TRBJ2-2
TGTGCCAGTAGTCTGATGGGAGAAGGGGGCTCCTACGAGCAGTACTTC CASSLMGEGGSYEQYF TRBV19 . . TRBJ2-7
TGTGCCAGCAGCCTCACCGGGTGGGGCAGGGCCAACTATGGCTACACCTTC CASSLTGWGRANYGYTF TRBV7-8 . . TRBJ1-2
TGCAGTGCTAGACCAGAGCTAGCGGGGGCTTTTGGGGAGCAGTTCTTC CSARPELAGAFGEQFF TRBV20-1 few TRBD2 TRBJ2-1
TGTGCCAGCAGCCAAGGTAGGGGGTTCTACGAGCAGTACTTC CASSQGRGFYEQYF TRBV3-1 few . TRBJ2-7
TGTGCCAGCAGTCCCCGGACAACCGGTGGCGAGCAGTACTTC CASSPRTTGGEQYF TRBV27 . . TRBJ2-7
TGTGCCAGCAGTCCGGGACAGGGGGTCCATGAGCAGTTCTTC CASSPGQGVHEQFF TRBV28 few TRBD1 TRBJ2-1
TGCAGTGCTAGGAACACGCAAGGGCAGCCCCAGCATTTT CSARNTQGQPQHF TRBV20-1 . . TRBJ1-5
TGCGCCAGCAGCTGGACCGGGACAGGGGGATCCTACGAGCAGTACTTC CASSWTGTGGSYEQYF TRBV5-1 few TRBD1 TRBJ2-7
TGTGCCAGCAGTCTTGGGGCGAGCTCCTATAATTCACCCCTCCACTTT CASSLGASSYNSPLHF TRBV27 few . TRBJ1-6
TGCGCCAGCACCCCGGAGAGCGGCCACACAGATACGCAGTATTTT CASTPESGHTDTQYF TRBV10-2 few . TRBJ2-3
TGTACCAGCAGTCTAGACTACGAGCAGTACTTC CTSSLDYEQYF TRBV28 . . TRBJ2-7
TGCAGTGCTAGGGGGGGGGTAGCCTACGAGCAGTACTTC CSARGGVAYEQYF TRBV20-1 few TRBD2 TRBJ2-7
TGCAGCGTTGAAGAAGGACAGATCTCTGGGGCCAACGTCCTGACTTTC CSVEEGQISGANVLTF TRBV29-1 . . TRBJ2-6
TGCGCCAGCACAGCGACAGGGAAGTCCAATGAGCAGTTCTTC CASTATGKSNEQFF TRBV5-1 many TRBD1 TRBJ2-1
TGCGCCAGCAGCCTTACTAGGGGAGACACAGATACGCAGTATTTT CASSLTRGDTDTQYF TRBV5-1 . . TRBJ2-3
TGTGCCAGCGGAAACGGGGGGTACGGTCAGCCCCAGCATTTT CASGNGGYGQPQHF TRBV6-5 few . TRBJ1-5
TGTGCCAGCAGTGAGAGGGGGAGAGATACGCAGTATTTT CASSERGRDTQYF TRBV25-1 . . TRBJ2-3
TGTGCCAGCAGCTTAGTAAGGACAGGGAATGAAAAACTGTTTTTT CASSLVRTGNEKLFF TRBV7-9 . TRBD1 TRBJ1-4
TGTGCCAGCAGTTCCTTAGGGGGGGCCACATACAATGAGCAGTTCTTC CASSSLGGATYNEQFF TRBV27 . . TRBJ2-1
TGCAGTGCTTACCCGGGACTAGCGGGGGGACGCAATGAGCAGTTCTTC CSAYPGLAGGRNEQFF TRBV20-1 . TRBD2 TRBJ2-1
TGTGCCAGCAGTTCGATAGTGGATACGCAGTATTTT CASSSIVDTQYF TRBV7-9 . . TRBJ2-3
TGTGCCAGCAGTTTAGGGGCTAGCGGGAGGGCCAGGGATACGCAGTATTTT CASSLGASGRARDTQYF TRBV28 . TRBD2 TRBJ2-3
TGTGCCAGCAGTCCCGCAGGGGTCGGGGCCAACGTCCTGACTTTC CASSPAGVGANVLTF TRBV6-5 . . TRBJ2-6
TGTGCCAGCAGCGTACTAGCGGGGGGGCACAATGAGCAGTTCTTC CASSVLAGGHNEQFF TRBV6-1 few TRBD2 TRBJ2-1
TGTGCCAGCAGGTCCAGACACCGGGCGATCGACGAGCAGTACTTC CASRSRHRAIDEQYF TRBV6-1 . . TRBJ2-7
TGTGCCAGCAGCCCCCCAACTCCCTCCCCTTATACGCAGTATTTT CASSPPTPSPYTQYF TRBV7-9 few . TRBJ2-3
TGTGCCAGCAGTTCCGTCCTAACCGATACGCAGTATTTT CASSSVLTDTQYF TRBV6-1 few . TRBJ2-3
TGTGCCAGCAGTATCCTACTAGCGGGCAACACAGATACGCAGTATTTT CASSILLAGNTDTQYF TRBV27 . TRBD2 TRBJ2-3
TGTGCCTGGAGCAGGGCAGGGACGGGCTACGAGCAGTACTTC CAWSRAGTGYEQYF TRBV30 few . TRBJ2-7
TGTGCCAGCAGTGAAGCAGACAGGGTTACTAACTATGGCTACACCTTC CASSEADRVTNYGYTF TRBV6-1 few TRBD1 TRBJ1-2
TGTGCCAGCAGTTACTCGTTGGCGACGGTCAATGAGCAGTTCTTC CASSYSLATVNEQFF TRBV6-5 . . TRBJ2-1
TGTGCCAGCATTCTTGGCGGGGGCTGGAATCAGCCCCAGCATTTT CASILGGGWNQPQHF TRBV6-1 few . TRBJ1-5
TGTGCCATCAGGCCGACAGAGGGGAAGACCCAGTACTTC CAIRPTEGKTQYF TRBV10-3 few . TRBJ2-5
TGTGCCAGCAGCCAAGACATAGCCCGGGTTTATAGGGAGACCCAGTACTTC CASSQDIARVYRETQYF TRBV3-1 . . TRBJ2-5
TGTGCCAGCAGTTCTGAGATGAGCACAGATACGCAGTATTTT CASSSEMSTDTQYF TRBV27 . . TRBJ2-3
TGTGCCAGCAGTTTACTAGGTAGCAATCAGCCCCAGCATTTT CASSLLGSNQPQHF TRBV27 many . TRBJ1-5
TGTGCCAGCAGTGATACTAGCGGGGGGCGCACAGATACGCAGTATTTT CASSDTSGGRTDTQYF TRBV12-3/TRBV12-4 few TRBD2 TRBJ2-3
TGCAGTGCTAGTGATACAGGGGAGTCGGGGCAAGAGACCCAGTACTTC CSASDTGESGQETQYF TRBV20-1 . TRBD1 TRBJ2-5
TGTGCCAGCAGTTCACAGGGGGACTATGGCTACACCTTC CASSSQGDYGYTF TRBV5-1 many TRBD1 TRBJ1-2
TGTGCCAGCAGCTTATGGGGACGGGGGCCTTCGGGCAATCAGCCCCAGCATTTT CASSLWGRGPSGNQPQHF TRBV7-2 . . TRBJ1-5
TGTGCCAGCAGCGTAAATATAGCGGGAGGGAGGCCAGATACGCAGTATTTT CASSVNIAGGRPDTQYF TRBV9 . TRBD2 TRBJ2-3